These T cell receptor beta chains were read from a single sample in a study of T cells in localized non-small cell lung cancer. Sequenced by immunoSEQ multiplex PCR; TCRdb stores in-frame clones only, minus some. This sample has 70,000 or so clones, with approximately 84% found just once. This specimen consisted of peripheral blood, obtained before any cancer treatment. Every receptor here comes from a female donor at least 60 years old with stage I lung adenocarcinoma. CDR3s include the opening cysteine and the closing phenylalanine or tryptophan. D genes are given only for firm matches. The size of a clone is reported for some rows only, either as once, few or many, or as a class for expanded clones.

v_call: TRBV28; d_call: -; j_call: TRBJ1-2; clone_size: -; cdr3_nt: TGTGCCAGCAGTTTATCAGGCTATGGCTACACCTTC; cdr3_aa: CASSLSGYGYTF
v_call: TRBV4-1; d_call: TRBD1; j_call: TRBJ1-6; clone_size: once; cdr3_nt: TGCGCCAGCAGCCAAGATCTAGGGACAGGGGCGAGATCACCCCTCCACTTT; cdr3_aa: CASSQDLGTGARSPLHF
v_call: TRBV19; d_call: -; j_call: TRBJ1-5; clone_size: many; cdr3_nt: TGTGCCAGTAGTATTGGGCACGGGGCTCAGCCCCAGCATTTT; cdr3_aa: CASSIGHGAQPQHF
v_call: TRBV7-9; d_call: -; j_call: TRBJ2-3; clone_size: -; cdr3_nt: TGTGCCAGCAGCTCCTTCGGGAGCACAGATACGCAGTATTTT; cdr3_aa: CASSSFGSTDTQYF
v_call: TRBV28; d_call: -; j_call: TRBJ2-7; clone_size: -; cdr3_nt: TGTGCCAGCAGTTTACTTAAGTACGAGCAGTACTTC; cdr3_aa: CASSLLKYEQYF
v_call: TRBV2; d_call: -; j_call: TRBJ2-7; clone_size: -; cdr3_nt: TGTGCCAGCAGAGCCCAAACTGGATCCTACGAGCAGTACTTC; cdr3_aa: CASRAQTGSYEQYF
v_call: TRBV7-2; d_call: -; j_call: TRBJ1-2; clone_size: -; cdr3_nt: TGTGCCAGCAGCCTGGCTGGGCTCTACTATGGCTACACCTTC; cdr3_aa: CASSLAGLYYGYTF
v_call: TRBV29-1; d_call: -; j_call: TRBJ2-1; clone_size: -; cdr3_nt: TGCAGCGTTAGCGGTTACAATGAGCAGTTCTTC; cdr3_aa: CSVSGYNEQFF
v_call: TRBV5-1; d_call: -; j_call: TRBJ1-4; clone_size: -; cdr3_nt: TGCGCCAGCAGCGACGGGGCTGGGGAAAAACTGTTTTTT; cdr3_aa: CASSDGAGEKLFF
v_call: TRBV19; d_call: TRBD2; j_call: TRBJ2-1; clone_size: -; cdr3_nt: TGTGCCAGTAGTATAGGCACTAGCGGGAAAACGTTCTTC; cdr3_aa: CASSIGTSGKTFF
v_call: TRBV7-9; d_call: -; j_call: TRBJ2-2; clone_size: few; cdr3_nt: TGTGCCAGCAGCTTAGATGCAAGCCACGGGGAGCTGTTTTTT; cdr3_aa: CASSLDASHGELFF
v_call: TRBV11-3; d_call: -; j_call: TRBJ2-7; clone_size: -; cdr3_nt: TGTGCCAGCAGCTTAGATTCGGTCTCCTACGAGCAGTACTTC; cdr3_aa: CASSLDSVSYEQYF
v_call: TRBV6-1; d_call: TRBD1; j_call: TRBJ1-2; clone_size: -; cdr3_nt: TGTGCCAGCAGTGAACCCACAGGGGGCGTGGATGGCTACACCTTC; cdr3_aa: CASSEPTGGVDGYTF
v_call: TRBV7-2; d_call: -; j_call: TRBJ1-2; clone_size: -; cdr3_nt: TGTGCCAGCAGCCTACGCCCAGTGGAGGGTGGCTACACCTTC; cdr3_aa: CASSLRPVEGGYTF
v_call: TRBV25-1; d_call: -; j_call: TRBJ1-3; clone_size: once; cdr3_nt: TGTGCCAGCAGTGGATTAGTCAGGAGCTCTGGAAACACCATATATTTT; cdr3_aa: CASSGLVRSSGNTIYF
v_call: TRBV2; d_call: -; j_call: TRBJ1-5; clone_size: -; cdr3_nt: TGTGCCAGCAGAGTAATACGAAATCAGCCCCAGCATTTT; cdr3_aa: CASRVIRNQPQHF
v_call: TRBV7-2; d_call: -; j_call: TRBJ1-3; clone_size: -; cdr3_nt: TGTGCCAGCAGCCAGCAGATACAGGCCAGCTCTGGAAACACCATATATTTT; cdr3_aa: CASSQQIQASSGNTIYF
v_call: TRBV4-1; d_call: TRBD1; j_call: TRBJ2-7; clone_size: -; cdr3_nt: TGCGCCAGCAGCCACCCTTCTGCCTCGGACAGGGGGATCTACGAGCAGTACTTC; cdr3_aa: CASSHPSASDRGIYEQYF
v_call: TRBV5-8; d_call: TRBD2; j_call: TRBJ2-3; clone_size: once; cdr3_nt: TGTGCCAGCAGCCGCCTGGGTAGCGGGAGCACAGATACGCAGTATTTT; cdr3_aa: CASSRLGSGSTDTQYF